This T cell receptor beta chain derives from a study of tumor-infiltrating lymphocytes in primary liver carcinoma. Study results and limitations: Only about 7.5-25% of top clones spanned all five tumor regions. It was tumor-adjacent and tumor-blood pairs that overlapped less than tumor region pairs did.

A constant-region primer served to make TCR beta cDNA from roughly 500 ng total RNA. Three nested multiplex PCR rounds, a slightly modified ARM-PCR method, built the TCR beta libraries. The first two PCR rounds used TRBV1-TRBV30 forward primers with a C-beta reverse primer, 10 cycles each. TCRdb re-analysed the multiplex PCR reads in MiXCR, keeping a single row per CDR3 protein. Among 100,000 or so distinct CDR3 sequences listed, roughly 69% were seen once. Comment on this clonotype: Its specificity is not known.

In germline, CDR1 is SGHRS, CDR2 YFSETQ. The CDR3 length is 16 residues. Trimming pared 0 bases from V and 0 bases from J, leaving 10 bases between. Co-extraction of RNA and DNA was performed on about 19-33 mg of unsorted bulk tissue. The chain is built from TRBV5-1 and TRBJ2-1; no clear D. The receptor was isolated from a woman in her sixties with primary liver carcinoma and hepatitis B virus infection. Specimen: liver tumor tissue from sampling region 5. The subset denotes: tumor region T5, tumor centre. This chain's CDR3 is CASSLESASSYNEQFF. The CDR3 DNA sequence: TGCGCCAGCAGCTTGGAGTCAGCGAGCTCCTACAATGAGCAGTTCTTC.